This T cell receptor (beta chain) was recorded in a study of blood T cell repertoires in COVID-19. Overall study context: COVID-19 samples from acute and convalescent phases originated in the United States, Italy and Spain. The analysed material was cDNA or gDNA that came from T cells, B-cell-depleted T cells, or PBMCs.

Original data processing: The authors estimated nucleated cell counts from reference gene primer amplification. TCRdb's table, derived via immunoSEQ multiplex PCR, lists solely in-frame clones and lacks some. V and J calls plus clone size are reproduced from that table; the DNA served to infer D and trimming. The sample records under 200,000 clones, 85% to 90% being singletons. Germline assignment: CDR1 SGHNT and CDR2 YENEEA. With 4 bases clipped from V and 2 bases from J, the junction kept 3 bases outside the gene matches. This CDR3 has 15 residues. The chain recombines TRBV11-3 with TRBJ1-1, with 11 bases fitting TRBD1. Material for sequencing was peripheral blood. This receptor was identified in a man aged 40-49 years with active or convalescent COVID-19. The CDR3 loop is CASSSRTGGNTEAFF. Here the CDR3 DNA reads TGTGCCAGCAGCTCTAGGACAGGGGGCAACACTGAAGCTTTCTTT.